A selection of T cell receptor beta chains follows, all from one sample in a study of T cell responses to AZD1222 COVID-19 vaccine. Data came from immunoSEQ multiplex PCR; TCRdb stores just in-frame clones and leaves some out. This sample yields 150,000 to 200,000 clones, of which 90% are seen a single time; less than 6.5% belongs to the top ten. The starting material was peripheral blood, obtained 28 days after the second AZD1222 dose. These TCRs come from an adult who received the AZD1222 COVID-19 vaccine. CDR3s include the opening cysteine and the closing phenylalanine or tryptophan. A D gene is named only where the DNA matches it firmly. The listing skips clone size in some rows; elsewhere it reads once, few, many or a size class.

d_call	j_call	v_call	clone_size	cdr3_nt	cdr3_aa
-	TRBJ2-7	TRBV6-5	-	TGTGCCAGCAGTTACAGGAGCGACTCCTACGAGCAGTACTTC	CASSYRSDSYEQYF
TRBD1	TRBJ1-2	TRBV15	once	TGTGCCACCAGCAGAGAAGGGGGCGCCGGTGGCTACACCTTC	CATSREGGAGGYTF
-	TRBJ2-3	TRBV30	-	TGTGCCTGGAGTGTACTTCCCGGGACCTGGGGGACAGATACGCAGTATTTT	CAWSVLPGTWGTDTQYF
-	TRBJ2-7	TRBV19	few	TGTGCCAGTAGACCCCTAGGGGGGGGAGGCGAGCAGTACTTC	CASRPLGGGGEQYF
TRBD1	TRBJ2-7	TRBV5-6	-	TGTGCCAGCAGCACCGGGACAGCCCCATTCGAGCAGTACTTC	CASSTGTAPFEQYF
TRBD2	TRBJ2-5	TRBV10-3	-	TGTGCCATCGCCGTCCCCACTAGCGGACAAGAGACCCAGTACTTC	CAIAVPTSGQETQYF
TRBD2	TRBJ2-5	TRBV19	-	TGTGCCAGTAGTACTGGCGGGGGGAGACGGGAGACCCAGTACTTC	CASSTGGGRRETQYF
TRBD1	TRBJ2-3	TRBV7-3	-	TGTGCCACCAAGCTGGACAGGGATGTTCATACGCAGTATTTT	CATKLDRDVHTQYF
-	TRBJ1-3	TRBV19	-	TGTGCCAGTACCACTCTGGGCGCTGGAAACACCATATATTTT	CASTTLGAGNTIYF
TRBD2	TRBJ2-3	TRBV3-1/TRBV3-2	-	TGTGCCAGCAGCCAAGACTACCCGGTGACTAGCGGGGGCCCCGATACGCAGTATTTT	CASSQDYPVTSGGPDTQYF
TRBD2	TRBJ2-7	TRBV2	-	TGTGCCAGCAGGAAGTCCTTAGGGACTAGCTCCTACGAGCAGTACTTC	CASRKSLGTSSYEQYF
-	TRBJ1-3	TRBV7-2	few	TGTGCCAGCAGCTTAGACGTGAGCTCTGGAAACACCATATATTTT	CASSLDVSSGNTIYF
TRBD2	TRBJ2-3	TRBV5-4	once	TGTGCCAGCAACCAGGGCGGGAGGTTTTCAGATACGCAGTATTTT	CASNQGGRFSDTQYF
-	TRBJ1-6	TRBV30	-	TGTGCCTGGAGTGTGACAGTGTCTAATTCACCCCTCCACTTT	CAWSVTVSNSPLHF
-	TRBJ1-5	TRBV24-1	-	TGTGCCACCAGTGAATCGAGAGGGGCAGCTGGACAGCCCCAGCATTTT	CATSESRGAAGQPQHF
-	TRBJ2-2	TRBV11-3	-	TGTGCCAGCAGCATAAGGACGGTACGAGGCACCGGGGAGCTGTTTTTT	CASSIRTVRGTGELFF
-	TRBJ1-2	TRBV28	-	TGTGCCAGCAGTGGGGCTAACTATGGCTACACCTTC	CASSGANYGYTF
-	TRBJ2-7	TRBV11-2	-	TGTGCCAGCAGCCCCGGAGTCAGCTCCTACGAGCAGTACTTC	CASSPGVSSYEQYF
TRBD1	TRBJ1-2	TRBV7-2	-	TGTGCCAGCAGCTTGAGCATTACTGGGACAGGCTCTAACTATGGCTACACCTTC	CASSLSITGTGSNYGYTF
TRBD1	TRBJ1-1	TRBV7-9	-	TGTGCCAGCAGCCTACCGGGACAGAAGAACACTGAAGCTTTCTTT	CASSLPGQKNTEAFF
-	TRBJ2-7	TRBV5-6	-	TGTGCCAGCACGGGCGGGGTTAGGGTAACCTACGAGCAGTACTTC	CASTGGVRVTYEQYF
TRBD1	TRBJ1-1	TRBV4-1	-	TGCGCCAGCAGCCAAGTTTTGGGACAGATCCCCAACACTGAAGCTTTCTTT	CASSQVLGQIPNTEAFF
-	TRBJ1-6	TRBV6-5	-	TGTGCCAGCAGTTACCGCCAGGGCTTAAATTCACCCCTCCACTTT	CASSYRQGLNSPLHF
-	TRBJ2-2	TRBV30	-	TGTGCCTGGAGCGCACAGGTGAACACCGGGGAGCTGTTTTTT	CAWSAQVNTGELFF
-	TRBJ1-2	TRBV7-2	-	TGTGCCAGCAGCTCCGGACAGAGTAACTATGGCTACACCTTC	CASSSGQSNYGYTF
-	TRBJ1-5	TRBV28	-	TGTGCCAGCAGTTTACCGAGAGATACTAGCAATCAGCCCCAGCATTTT	CASSLPRDTSNQPQHF
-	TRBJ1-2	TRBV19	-	TGTGCCAGTATGGCGTACAGAGTCAAAGCCCGGGGTGGCTACACCTTC	CASMAYRVKARGGYTF
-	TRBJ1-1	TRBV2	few	TGTGCCAGCAAATTGACAGGACTCAACCCCACTGAAGCTTTCTTT	CASKLTGLNPTEAFF
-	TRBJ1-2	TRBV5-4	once	TGTGCCAGCAGCTTGGGTGGGGGCGACGGCTACACCTTC	CASSLGGGDGYTF
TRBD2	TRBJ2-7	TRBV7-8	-	TGTGCCAGCAGCTTGACGGGACTAGCGGGTCGCGGAAGGTACGAGCAGTACTTC	CASSLTGLAGRGRYEQYF
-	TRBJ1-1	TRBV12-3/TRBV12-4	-	TGTGCCAGCAGTTTAGTCCAGAACACTGAAGCTTTCTTT	CASSLVQNTEAFF
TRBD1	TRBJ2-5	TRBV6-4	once	TGTGCCAGCAGTGTCCCCCCGGGGACAGGGCAAGAGACCCAGTACTTC	CASSVPPGTGQETQYF
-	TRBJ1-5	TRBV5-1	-	TGCGCCAGCAGCTCCGGACAGACGGGACAGCCCCAGCATTTT	CASSSGQTGQPQHF
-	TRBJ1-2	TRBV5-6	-	TGTGCCAGCAGCTTGGTTAGGGCCACTCAAAGCTACACCTTC	CASSLVRATQSYTF
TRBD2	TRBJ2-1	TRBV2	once	TGTGCCAGCAGGGGGGGGGACCCAACCCGCAATGAGCAGTTCTTC	CASRGGDPTRNEQFF
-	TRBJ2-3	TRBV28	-	TGTGCCAGCAGTACACCAGATACGCAGTATTTT	CASSTPDTQYF
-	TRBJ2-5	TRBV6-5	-	TGTGCCAGCAGACTTACCTCGGACAGAAAAGAGACCCAGTACTTC	CASRLTSDRKETQYF
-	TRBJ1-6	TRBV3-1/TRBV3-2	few	TGTGCCAGCAGCTTACGGGGGCAGCGAAATTCACCCCTCCACTTT	CASSLRGQRNSPLHF
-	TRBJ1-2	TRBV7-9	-	TGTGCCAGCAGCTTATCGCAGAACTATGGCTACACCTTC	CASSLSQNYGYTF
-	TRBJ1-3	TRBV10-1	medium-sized	TGCGCCAGCAGTGAATTCCGGGCTGGAAACACCATATATTTT	CASSEFRAGNTIYF
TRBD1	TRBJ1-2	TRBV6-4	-	TGTGCCAGCAGGCCGGACAGGGGAAATAACTATGGCTACACCTTC	CASRPDRGNNYGYTF
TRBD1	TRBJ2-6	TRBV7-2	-	TGTGCCAGCAGCCGTAGGGGACAGGGGGCGTCCGGGGCCAACGTCCTGACTTTC	CASSRRGQGASGANVLTF
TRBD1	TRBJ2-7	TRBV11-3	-	TGTGCCAGCAGCTTAGGGTACGGGACAGGGAGCCACGAGCAGTACTTC	CASSLGYGTGSHEQYF
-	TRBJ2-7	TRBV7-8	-	TGTGCCAGCAGCCTCCAGTACGAGCAGTACTTC	CASSLQYEQYF
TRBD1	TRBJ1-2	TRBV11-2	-	TGTGCCAGCAGCATCGACAGGGGCGCGGGTGGCTACACCTTC	CASSIDRGAGGYTF
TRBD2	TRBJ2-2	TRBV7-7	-	TGTGCCAGCAGCCCTAGCGGGGACGACACCGGGGAGCTGTTTTTT	CASSPSGDDTGELFF
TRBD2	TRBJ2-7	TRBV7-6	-	TGTGCCAGCAGCTCGAGGACTAGCGGTGATTTCCGCTCCTACGAGCAGTACTTC	CASSSRTSGDFRSYEQYF
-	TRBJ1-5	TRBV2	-	TGTGCCAGCAGTGAAGTAGAGCGGGGTTATAGCAATCAGCCCCAGCATTTT	CASSEVERGYSNQPQHF
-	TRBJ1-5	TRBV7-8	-	TGTGCCAGCAGCTTAGCGATTAGGGTCGGGTCTAGCAATCAGCCCCAGCATTTT	CASSLAIRVGSSNQPQHF
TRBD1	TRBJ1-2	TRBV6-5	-	TGTGCCAGCACCGGGACAGGGGATGGCTACACCTTC	CASTGTGDGYTF
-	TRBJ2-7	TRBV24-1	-	TGTGCCACCAGTGCAAGCGTTTCCTACGAGCAGTACTTC	CATSASVSYEQYF
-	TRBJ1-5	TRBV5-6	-	TGTGCCAGCAGCTCCGGGACACCAGGCCAGCCCCAGCATTTT	CASSSGTPGQPQHF
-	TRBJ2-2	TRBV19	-	TGTGCCACCTTAGAGGGGGCCGGGACTATGAACACCGGGGAGCTGTTTTTT	CATLEGAGTMNTGELFF
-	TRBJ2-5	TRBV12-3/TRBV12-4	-	TGTGCCAGCAGTTTCCTGGGTTTAGAGACCCAGTACTTC	CASSFLGLETQYF
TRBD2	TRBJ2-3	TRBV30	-	TGTGCCTGGAGTGCCGGACTAGCGGGACCCACAGATACGCAGTATTTT	CAWSAGLAGPTDTQYF
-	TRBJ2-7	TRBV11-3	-	TGTGCCAGCAGCTTAGGGTCAACCTACGAGCAGTACTTC	CASSLGSTYEQYF